The following is a TCR beta chain sequence with its context. A single base separates this from a much larger clone, so it may be a read error. This sample was included in a study of T cells in Graves' hyperthyroidism and ophthalmopathy. Overall study context: Peripheral blood sampling occurred at initial diagnosis, before any treatment.

V gave up 11 bases and J gave up 6 bases, with 14 bases separating them. CDR3 size: 12 residues. Germline V gives CDR1 MDHEN, CDR2 SYDVKM. RNA transcripts yielded amplified TCR beta CDR3 regions. First-round RT-PCR targeting the TCR CDR3 was performed with the HTBI primer set. Each CDR3 protein gets one entry after TCRdb re-called the multiplex PCR reads with MiXCR. The sample lists 600,000 to 900,000 distinct CDR3 sequences, about a sixth occurring once. This TCR came from a man between 18 and 35 years old with Graves' hyperthyroidism. The chain couples TRBV28 to TRBJ2-1; D gene uncertain. The sample was blood. This CDR3 is CARRYRGNEQFF. For the CDR3, the DNA is TGTGCCCGCCGATATCGAGGCAATGAGCAGTTCTTC.